This entry is about one T cell receptor (beta chain). What it binds is not known. The data derive from a study of T cell repertoires in cytomegalovirus infection. Study-wide context: CMV epitopes that were recently identified and HLA-C-restricted were used alongside well-studied HLA-B-restricted ones. It can be stated that public TCR beta signatures indicated CMV infection as well as a matching HLA type.

The CDR3 length is 11 residues. V was cut by 1 base and J by 13 bases, with 8 bases left in between. Germline V lookup: CDR1 LGHDT, CDR2 YNNKEL (reference sequence). Whole-study results and caveats: The study found HLA-C-restricted CMV-specific TCR beta clonotypes dominating the ex vivo response.

TCRdb independently ran MiXCR on the reads; one entry per CDR3 protein. The data contain about 350,000 distinct CDR3 sequences, roughly a third of them singletons. This TCR was sampled from a human donor in good health (CMV status not recorded). Some clones in this sample may be carry-over from other donors' samples. Material: cultured PBMCs, obtained from culture after CMV antigen stimulation. This rearrangement joins TRBV3-1 to TRBJ2-1; tentative D call: TRBD2 (5 bases). The CDR3 protein is CASSQGPSQFF. The DNA of the CDR3 is TGTGCCAGCAGCCAAGGTCCTAGCCAGTTCTTC.